This is a list of T cell receptor beta chains from one sample in a study of blood T cell repertoires in COVID-19. TCRdb's copy holds only in-frame clones and misses some; the assay was immunoSEQ multiplex PCR. The sample records approximately 160,000 clones, 70% to 90% being singletons. The sequenced sample was peripheral blood. These receptors were collected from a man aged 40-49 years who had recovered from COVID-19. CDR3s include the opening cysteine and the closing phenylalanine or tryptophan. The order of the fields is V gene, CDR3 protein.

V gene: TRBV7-9
CDR3 protein: CASSSLVGQETQYF

V gene: TRBV6-2/TRBV6-3
CDR3 protein: CASSYLGLIGELFF

V gene: TRBV10-1
CDR3 protein: CASSDPGLTTDTQYF

V gene: TRBV28
CDR3 protein: CASSEQGLDTEAFF

V gene: TRBV2
CDR3 protein: CASSEGRVNEQYF

V gene: TRBV9
CDR3 protein: CASSVGGQPGNTIYF

V gene: TRBV15
CDR3 protein: CATSTPPEGQGPDTQYF

V gene: TRBV7-6
CDR3 protein: CASSNTSPGHSNYGYTF

V gene: TRBV2
CDR3 protein: CASSGLAGLETQYF

V gene: TRBV4-1
CDR3 protein: CASSPGQGAIYEQYF

V gene: TRBV11-1
CDR3 protein: CASSPDRDEQYF

V gene: TRBV28
CDR3 protein: CASRLAGQSYEQYF

V gene: TRBV7-6
CDR3 protein: CASSLGVADTQYF

V gene: TRBV5-6
CDR3 protein: CASSLVGGRTYEQYF

V gene: TRBV2
CDR3 protein: CASSESGIGTEAFF

V gene: TRBV3-1/TRBV3-2
CDR3 protein: CASSQGLAGYNEQFF

V gene: TRBV7-9
CDR3 protein: CASSDRAGQPQHF

V gene: TRBV6-5
CDR3 protein: CASSWGGQPREQYF

V gene: TRBV14
CDR3 protein: CASSHSGTGEGAFF

V gene: TRBV2
CDR3 protein: CASSGLRYEQYF

V gene: TRBV11-3
CDR3 protein: CASSLLAGGTGELFF

V gene: TRBV11-2
CDR3 protein: CASSFAGAGEQYF

V gene: TRBV7-9
CDR3 protein: CASSKGAALEKLFF

V gene: TRBV27
CDR3 protein: CASSFSGQRNSPLHF

V gene: TRBV6-5
CDR3 protein: CASIRLAGGRDEQFF

V gene: TRBV6-2/TRBV6-3
CDR3 protein: CASSSTGDGANVLTF

V gene: TRBV3-1/TRBV3-2
CDR3 protein: CASGGLVGDNEQFF

V gene: TRBV7-3
CDR3 protein: CASSVQGFGGEQFF

V gene: TRBV6-5
CDR3 protein: CASSRNTEAFF

V gene: TRBV7-2
CDR3 protein: CASSSQAGLAGNTIYF

V gene: TRBV24-1
CDR3 protein: CATSDIYSGSSTDTQYF

V gene: TRBV7-2
CDR3 protein: CASSSPGQGNEKLFF

V gene: TRBV11-3
CDR3 protein: CASSLGAGTYEQYF

V gene: TRBV29-1
CDR3 protein: CSVEAVNEQFF

V gene: TRBV6-4
CDR3 protein: CASSDGGYNEQFF

V gene: TRBV7-9
CDR3 protein: CASSIVGQGERGYTF

V gene: TRBV7-9
CDR3 protein: CASSITGATEAFF

V gene: TRBV6-2/TRBV6-3
CDR3 protein: CASSVLASYEQYF

V gene: TRBV6-2/TRBV6-3
CDR3 protein: CASSLRRIDGTQYF

V gene: TRBV7-9
CDR3 protein: CASSLSRTGLRDTQYF

V gene: TRBV7-9
CDR3 protein: CASTTEASGAETQYF

V gene: TRBV7-2
CDR3 protein: CASSLAGRENIQYF

V gene: TRBV27
CDR3 protein: CASSRLASEQFF

V gene: TRBV28
CDR3 protein: CASSLSGDGYTF

V gene: TRBV7-2
CDR3 protein: CASSSTGRPGHEQYF

V gene: TRBV19
CDR3 protein: CASSIDRDRVGEKLFF

V gene: TRBV4-2
CDR3 protein: CASSQLSGGSYNEQFF

V gene: TRBV19
CDR3 protein: CASTLRASGTTDTQYF

V gene: TRBV14
CDR3 protein: CASSRAGEQFF

V gene: TRBV18
CDR3 protein: CASSHRPGQGLNTEAFF

V gene: TRBV5-1
CDR3 protein: CASRGTRTSGANVLTF

V gene: TRBV27
CDR3 protein: CASSREDPLYGYTF

V gene: TRBV24-1
CDR3 protein: CATSDSRGNTDTQYF

V gene: TRBV12-5
CDR3 protein: CASGADAKLAGYNEQFF

V gene: TRBV12-3/TRBV12-4
CDR3 protein: CATGGETQYF